This T cell receptor (beta chain) was captured by sequencing in a study of shared clonotypes between healthy human individuals (dated by TCRdb to between 2020 and 2021). A note on the overall study: A couple of women and a few men aged 18 to 49 years were included in the cohort. Libraries were prepared and TCR repertoires were sequenced by different laboratories using diverse techniques, in order to increase sequencing depth and limit assay-specific biases. Leukapheresis yielded between about 0.85 and 10 billion PBMCs per donor. For each donor, CD4 naive and CD4 memory were each run on three plates, CD8 naive on two plates, and CD8 memory on one plate. To estimate repertoire size and how much clonotype sharing occurs between individuals, the study deeply sequenced the blood TCR repertoires of about five healthy adults. The full study reports these points: When a handful of donors were compared, the shared fraction of clonotypes was approximately 5% for naive CD4, around 3.5% for naive CD8, 2% to 2.5% for memory CD4, and less than 0.5% for memory CD8. Estimated clonotype richness was generally larger for naive than for memory subsets. Rarefaction of sorted-subset datasets indicated incomplete sequencing despite the large sequencing depth. Higher generation probabilities were observed for clonotypes shared by all four sorted-subset donors than for non-shared clonotypes. Pairwise subsampling led to the expectation that sequencing depth would affect the degree of clonotype sharing among donors. Only blood was sampled, and tissue TCR repertoires likely differ from those in blood. The genetic and exposure-history diversity represented was limited by the small number of donors.

Healthy HIV-negative adults with no recently reported acute infections or vaccinations were included as donors. Every donor was a Caucasian adult residing in Nashville, Tennessee, USA. CD4+ T cells were enriched by magnetic negative selection; naive cells were then positively selected on CD45RA, and the negative fraction formed the memory subset. After blood collection by leukapheresis, PBMCs were isolated using Ficoll-Histopaque density gradient centrifugation and then cryopreserved in the vapor phase of liquid nitrogen. Purity and quantity of every magnetically sorted T cell population were checked by analytical flow cytometry. Genomic DNA was isolated from every sorted fraction and measured by UV absorbance on a Nanodrop 2000c. Using the deep immunoSEQ assay, multiplex PCR amplified TCR CDR3 regions from genomic DNA. Extracted genomic DNA from each cell subset was spread evenly across all wells of several immunoSEQ 96-well plates, with each plate serving as a replicate. Each replicate PCR for sorted subsets received roughly 0.2 ug genomic DNA, equal to tens of thousands of T cell genomes. The purified libraries were quantified using a Qubit 3.0 fluorometer, sized with a Bioanalyzer 2100, and then quantified again using the KAPA Library Quantification kit. Every immunoSEQ 96-well plate was sequenced on a dedicated single-read 150-cycle Illumina NextSeq 550 flow cell. The study's processing was this. Because the immunoSEQ output included only junctional sequences and no quality scores, the filtering could not be the same as the filtering used for full-length reads. To assign V/J genes and CDR3, sequences were annotated using PyIR, a Python wrapper for IgBLAST v1.9, with IMGT germline references. Reads were filtered out if the reads had weak V/J assignments (E-value above 1e-6), no CDR3, stop codons, out-of-frame junctions, or ambiguous translated residues. V3J clonotypes were defined as sequences sharing an identical inferred V gene, J gene, and CDR3 amino acid sequence. The percentage overlap between two repertoires was calculated by dividing the number of shared unique clonotypes by the size of the smaller repertoire. Repertoire richness was assessed with RTK rarefaction, the Chao1 estimator, and Recon v2.1 estimates of unobserved clonotypes. OLGA was used to compute generation probabilities for all TCRbeta clonotypes that the gDNA method yielded from a few donors. TCRdb limited this immuneACCESS table to in-frame rearrangements with V and J called. A share of clones is missing; checked studies link under half to unresolved V genes, and the rest is unexplained. Clone size and V and J calls were adopted from that table, with D and trimming inferred from the DNA. Within this sample are around 700,000 clones, with 60% to 75% of them counted one time only. The biggest ten clones account for 1.5% to 2% of the sample.

Trimming costs V 5 bases and J 6 bases, and their ends lie 19 bases apart. The CDR3 measures 15 amino acids from cysteine to phenylalanine. Just the 45-base CDR3 DNA is kept, in frame starting at base 1. Based on the germline V gene, the CDR1 and CDR2 sequences are MDHEN and SYDVKM. On this clone itself: Its antigen is not yet known. Per-base quality was not reported, and no clone a single base away is much larger than it.

The sequenced material came from memory CD4+ T cells sorted from blood. Per the publication, the cell subset or site label means: CD45RA-negative fraction. The chain was built from TRBV28 and TRBJ1-1; a weak D assignment points to TRBD1 (5 bases agree). The clonotype was recovered from a woman between 25 and 40 years old in good health. The nucleotides read TGTGCCAGCAGTGTCCCAGGGCCCTTTAGGGCTGAAGCTTTCTTT. Its product reads: CASSVPGPFRAEAFF.